This T cell receptor beta chain is from a study of T-cell reconstitution after alpha-beta-depleted transplantation in children. The study's findings and limits: Reportedly, roughly two months post-transplant, alpha-beta T cells arose from several hundred expanded graft clones. T-cell numbers and diversity, one year after transplant, stemmed largely from T cells that were newly produced.

A TCRbeta library incorporating unique molecular identifiers was prepared. TCRdb re-called the PCR reads with MiXCR, one entry per CDR3 protein. Here the sample spans around 440,000 distinct CDR3 sequences, 10% to 13% being singletons. This clonotype was seen only a few times. The antigen is unknown. The CDR3 runs to 16 residues. The V gene lost 4 bases and the J gene lost 7 bases, with 21 bases spanning the gap. CDR1 is SGHRS and CDR2 is YFSETQ in the germline V gene. The source is a child between 2 and 9 years old with inherited bone marrow failure, due to receive a stem cell transplant. The sequencing used PBMCs, collected before TCRalphabeta/CD19-depleted stem cell transplant. The V call is TRBV5-1, the J call TRBJ2-1, with D perhaps TRBD1 or TRBD2 (5 bases each). CDR3 sequence: CASSPQRGVWPNEQFF. The CDR3 DNA sequence: TGCGCCAGCAGCCCACAGAGGGGAGTTTGGCCGAATGAGCAGTTCTTC.